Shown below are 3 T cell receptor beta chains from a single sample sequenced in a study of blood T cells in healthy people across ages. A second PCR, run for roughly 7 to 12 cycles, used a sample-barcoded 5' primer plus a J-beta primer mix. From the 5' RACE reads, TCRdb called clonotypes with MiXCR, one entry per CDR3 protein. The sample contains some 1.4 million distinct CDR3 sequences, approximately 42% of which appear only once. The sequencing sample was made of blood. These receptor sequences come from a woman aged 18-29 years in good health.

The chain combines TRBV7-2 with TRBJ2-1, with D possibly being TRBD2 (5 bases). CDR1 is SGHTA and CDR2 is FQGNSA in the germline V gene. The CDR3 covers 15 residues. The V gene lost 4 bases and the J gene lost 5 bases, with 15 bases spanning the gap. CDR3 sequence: CASSSPGFGHNEQFF. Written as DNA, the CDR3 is TGTGCCAGCAGCTCCCCGGGGTTCGGGCACAATGAGCAGTTCTTC.

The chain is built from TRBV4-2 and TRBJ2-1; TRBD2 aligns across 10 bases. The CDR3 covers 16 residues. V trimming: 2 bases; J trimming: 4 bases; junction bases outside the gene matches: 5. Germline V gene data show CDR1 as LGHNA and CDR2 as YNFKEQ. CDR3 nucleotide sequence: TGTGCCAGCAGCCAAAGCGGGGGGGCCCCTTACAATGAGCAGTTCTTC. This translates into CASSQSGGAPYNEQFF.

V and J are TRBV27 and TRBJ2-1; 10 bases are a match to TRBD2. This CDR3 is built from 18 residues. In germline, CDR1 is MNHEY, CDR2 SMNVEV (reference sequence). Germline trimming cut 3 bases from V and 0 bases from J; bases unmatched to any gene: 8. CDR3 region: CASSFLRTSGLSYNEQFF. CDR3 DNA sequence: TGTGCCAGCAGTTTCCTTAGGACTAGCGGCCTCTCCTACAATGAGCAGTTCTTC.